The 10 T cell receptor beta chains below were found in one sample sequenced in a study of T cells in localized non-small cell lung cancer. Sequenced by immunoSEQ multiplex PCR; TCRdb stores in-frame clones only, minus some. The data contain 14,000 or so clones, over 85% of them singletons. Sequencing used peripheral blood mononuclear cells, obtained before any cancer treatment. The receptors stem from a man aged 40 to 70 with stage III lung adenocarcinoma.

The V gene is TRBV10-3, the J gene TRBJ2-5; the D is unclear. The CDR3 is 13 amino acids. V lost 0 bases, J lost 5 bases, and 7 bases lay in between. Germline CDR1 ENHRY, CDR2 SYGVKD. CDR3 bases: TGTGCCATCAGTGAGTCGACAACGGAGACCCAGTACTTC. Translating it yields CAISESTTETQYF.

The chain uses TRBV27 and TRBJ2-7; 9 bases are shared with TRBD2. The CDR3 runs to 16 residues. The germline V gene encodes CDR1 MNHEY and CDR2 SMNVEV (reference sequence). Unmatched junction bases numbered 7, after V lost 3 bases and J lost 1 base. CDR3 protein: CASSFLAGMTSYEQYF. The CDR3 nucleotides read TGTGCCAGCAGTTTCCTAGCGGGAATGACTTCCTACGAGCAGTACTTC.

The chain links TRBV5-8 to TRBJ2-2; tentative D call: TRBD2 (5 bases). Germline V CDR1 and CDR2: SGHTS, YDEGEE. The CDR3 is 14 residues long. V shed 5 bases and J shed 5 bases, with 13 bases lying between them. CDR3 amino acids: CASRSYTGTGELFF. The CDR3 DNA sequence: TGTGCCAGCAGGAGCTACACGGGAACCGGGGAGCTGTTTTTT.

V is TRBV5-1 and J is TRBJ2-7; 8 bases match TRBD1. Unmatched junction bases numbered 8, after V lost 3 bases and J lost 3 bases. The CDR3 consists of 15 residues. Germline V CDR1 and CDR2: SGHRS, YFSETQ. CDR3 coding DNA: TGCGCCAGCAGCTGGGGGACAGGATCCTTCTACGAGCAGTACTTC. It yields the protein CASSWGTGSFYEQYF.

The chain's CDR3 is CASSQSTGGAIGTQYF. In nucleotides, the CDR3 is TGTGCCAGCTCACAGTCGACAGGGGGCGCGATTGGGACCCAGTACTTC. The V and J genes are TRBV18 and TRBJ2-5, with TRBD1 matching over 10 bases. V trimming: 4 bases; J trimming: 7 bases; junction bases outside the gene matches: 12. The CDR3 is 16 amino acids. Per germline, CDR1 KGHSH and CDR2 LQKENI. Drawing the rest from reference TRBV18 and TRBJ2-5, the complete variable domain is NAGVMQNPRHLVRRRGQEARLRCSPMKGHSHVYWYRQLPEEGLKFMVYLQKENIIDESGMPKERFSAEFPKEGPSILRIQQVVRGDSAAYFCASSQSTGGAIGTQYFGPGTRLLVL.

DNA of the CDR3: TGTGCCACCAGCGACGGGACAGGGGTTGAAAAACTGTTTTTT. Translated: CATSDGTGVEKLFF. The chain couples TRBV15 to TRBJ1-4, with 10 bases identical to TRBD1. Germline V gene data show CDR1 as LNHNV and CDR2 as YYDKDF (reference sequence). V trimming: 5 bases; J trimming: 7 bases; junction bases outside the gene matches: 4. The CDR3 runs to 14 residues.

The chain links TRBV28 to TRBJ2-5; weak D call: TRBD2 (5 bases). The germline gives CDR1 MDHEN, CDR2 SYDVKM. V gave up 6 bases and J gave up 5 bases, with 13 bases separating them. The CDR3 has 13 amino acids. CDR3 sequence: CASSQDSRETQYF. Here the CDR3 DNA reads TGTGCCAGCAGCCAGGACTCCCGGGAGACCCAGTACTTC.

This clone was seen only a few times. The chain carries TRBV6-6 and TRBJ1-1, with D unclear. Germline V gene lookup returns CDR1 MNHNY and CDR2 SVGAGI (reference sequence). Trimming removed 6 bases from V and 2 bases from J, with 19 bases in between. The CDR3 is 16 amino acids. Here the CDR3 DNA reads TGTGCCAGCAGCCTCTCGGGTAGGAATTTTAACACTGAAGCTTTCTTT. Protein product: CASSLSGRNFNTEAFF.

The rearrangement joins TRBV11-3 to TRBJ2-1, with TRBD2 matching 10 bases. Per germline, CDR1 SGHNT and CDR2 YENEEA. After removal of 0 bases from V and 9 bases from J, the junction contained 5 bases not matched to a gene. The CDR3 is 15 amino acids. The CDR3, as DNA: TGTGCCAGCAGCTTAGATCCTAGCGGGAGATCTGAGCAGTTCTTC. This sequence encodes CASSLDPSGRSEQFF.

The genes are TRBV5-1 and TRBJ1-1; possible D gene TRBD1, 6 bases. Deletions cut 1 base from V and 3 bases from J, with 16 bases between. The germline CDR1 and CDR2 sequences are SGHRS and YFSETQ. This CDR3 region has 16 residues. The CDR3 loop is CASSLPNPGADTEAFF. The DNA for the CDR3 is TGCGCCAGCAGCTTGCCAAACCCAGGGGCGGACACTGAAGCTTTCTTT.